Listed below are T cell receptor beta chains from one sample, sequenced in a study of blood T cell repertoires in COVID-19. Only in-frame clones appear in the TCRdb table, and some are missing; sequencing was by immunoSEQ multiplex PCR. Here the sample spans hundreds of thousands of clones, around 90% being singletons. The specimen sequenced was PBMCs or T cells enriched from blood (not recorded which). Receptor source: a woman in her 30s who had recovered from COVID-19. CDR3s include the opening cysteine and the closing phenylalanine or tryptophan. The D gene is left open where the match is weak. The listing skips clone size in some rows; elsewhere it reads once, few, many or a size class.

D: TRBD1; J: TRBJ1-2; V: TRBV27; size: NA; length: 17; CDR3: CASSPNRQGSISYGYTF; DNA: TGTGCCAGCAGTCCTAACCGACAGGGTTCGATAAGCTATGGCTACACCTTC
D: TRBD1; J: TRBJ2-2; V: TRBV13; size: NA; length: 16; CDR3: CASSSKDRVYTGELFF; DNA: TGTGCCAGCAGCTCCAAGGACAGGGTGTACACCGGGGAGCTGTTTTTT
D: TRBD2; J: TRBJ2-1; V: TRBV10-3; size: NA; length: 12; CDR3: CAIREGEGEQFF; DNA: TGTGCCATTCGGGAGGGCGAAGGTGAGCAGTTCTTC
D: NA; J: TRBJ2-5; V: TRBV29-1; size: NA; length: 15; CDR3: CSVVFLGRGQETQYF; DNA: TGCAGCGTAGTATTTTTAGGACGGGGTCAAGAGACCCAGTACTTC
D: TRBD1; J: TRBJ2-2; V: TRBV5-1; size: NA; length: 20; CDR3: CASSLAKPTGQGVVPGELFF; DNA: TGCGCCAGCAGCTTGGCCAAACCGACCGGACAGGGGGTAGTTCCCGGGGAGCTGTTTTTT
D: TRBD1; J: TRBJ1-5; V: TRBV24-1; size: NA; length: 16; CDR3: CATSEGGQGTYQPQHF; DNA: TGTGCCACCAGTGAGGGGGGACAGGGTACCTATCAGCCCCAGCATTTT
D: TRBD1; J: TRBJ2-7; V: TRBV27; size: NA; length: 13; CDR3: CASARDSAYEQYF; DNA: TGTGCCAGCGCCAGGGACAGCGCCTACGAGCAGTACTTC
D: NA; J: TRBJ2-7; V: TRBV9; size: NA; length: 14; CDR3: CASSGSGASYEQYF; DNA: TGTGCCAGCAGCGGCTCAGGGGCCTCCTACGAGCAGTACTTC
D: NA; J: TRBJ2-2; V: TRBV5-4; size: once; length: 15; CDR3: CATNLGGPGDGELFF; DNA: TGTGCCACTAACCTAGGAGGGCCAGGTGACGGGGAGCTGTTTTTT
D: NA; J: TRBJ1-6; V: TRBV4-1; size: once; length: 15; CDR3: CASSRMAQGNSPLHF; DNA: TGCGCCAGCAGCCGAATGGCACAGGGTAATTCACCCCTCCACTTT
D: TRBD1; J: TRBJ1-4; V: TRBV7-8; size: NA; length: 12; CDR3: CASSSWTGKLFF; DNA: TGTGCCAGCAGCTCCTGGACAGGAAAACTGTTTTTT
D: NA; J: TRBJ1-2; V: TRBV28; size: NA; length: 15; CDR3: CASSFEREIRDGYTF; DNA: TGTGCCAGCAGTTTTGAGCGCGAGATCCGGGATGGCTACACCTTC
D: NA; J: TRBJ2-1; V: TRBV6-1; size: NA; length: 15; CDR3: CASSEVRKPTGKQFF; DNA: TGTGCCAGCAGTGAAGTGCGGAAGCCCACCGGGAAGCAGTTCTTC
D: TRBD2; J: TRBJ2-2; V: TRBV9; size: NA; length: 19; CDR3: CASSETGLAEISNTGELFF; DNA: TGTGCCAGCAGCGAGACCGGACTAGCGGAGATATCGAACACCGGGGAGCTGTTTTTT
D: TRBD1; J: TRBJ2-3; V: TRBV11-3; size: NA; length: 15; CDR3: CASSLTTGGSDTQYF; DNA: TGTGCCAGCAGCTTAACGACAGGGGGATCAGATACGCAGTATTTT
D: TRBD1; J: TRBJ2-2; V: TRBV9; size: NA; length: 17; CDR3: CASSVKGQGKGTGELFF; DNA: TGTGCCAGCAGCGTGAAGGGACAGGGGAAGGGCACCGGGGAGCTGTTTTTT
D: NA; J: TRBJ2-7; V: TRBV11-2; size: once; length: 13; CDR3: CASSPGYAHEQYF; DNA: TGTGCCAGCAGCCCGGGGTACGCACACGAGCAGTACTTC
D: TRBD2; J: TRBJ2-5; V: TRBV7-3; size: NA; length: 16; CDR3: CASSLNGLGYQETQYF; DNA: TGTGCCAGCAGCTTAAACGGACTAGGATACCAAGAGACCCAGTACTTC
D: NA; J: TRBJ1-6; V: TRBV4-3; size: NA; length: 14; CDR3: CASSRSDRNSPLHF; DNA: TGCGCCAGCAGCCGTAGTGACAGAAATTCACCCCTCCACTTT
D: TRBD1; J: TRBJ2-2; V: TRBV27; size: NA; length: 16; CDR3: CASSFLRTGTLGELFF; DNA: TGTGCCAGCAGTTTTCTCAGGACAGGGACCCTGGGGGAGCTGTTTTTT
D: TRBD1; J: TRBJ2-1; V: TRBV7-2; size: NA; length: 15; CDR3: CASSSGTGRINEQFF; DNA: TGTGCCAGCAGCTCCGGGACAGGGAGGATCAATGAGCAGTTCTTC
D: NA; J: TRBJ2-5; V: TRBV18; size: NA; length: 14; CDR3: CASSPRDFQETQYF; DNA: TGTGCCAGCTCACCACGGGACTTTCAAGAGACCCAGTACTTC
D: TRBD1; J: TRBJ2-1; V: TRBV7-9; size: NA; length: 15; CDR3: CASNYRGSGRDEQFF; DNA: TGTGCCAGCAACTACAGGGGAAGTGGTAGGGATGAGCAGTTCTTC
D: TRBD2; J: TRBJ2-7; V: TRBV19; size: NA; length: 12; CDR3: CASSTSGSPQYF; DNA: TGTGCCAGTAGTACCAGCGGGAGCCCGCAGTACTTC
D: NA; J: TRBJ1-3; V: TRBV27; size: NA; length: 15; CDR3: CASSFRWTAAYTIYF; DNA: TGTGCCAGCAGTTTTCGGTGGACAGCCGCCTACACCATATATTTT
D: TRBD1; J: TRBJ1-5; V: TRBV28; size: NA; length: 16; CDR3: CASRIQQGASNQPQHF; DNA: TGTGCCAGCAGAATACAACAGGGGGCGAGCAATCAGCCCCAGCATTTT